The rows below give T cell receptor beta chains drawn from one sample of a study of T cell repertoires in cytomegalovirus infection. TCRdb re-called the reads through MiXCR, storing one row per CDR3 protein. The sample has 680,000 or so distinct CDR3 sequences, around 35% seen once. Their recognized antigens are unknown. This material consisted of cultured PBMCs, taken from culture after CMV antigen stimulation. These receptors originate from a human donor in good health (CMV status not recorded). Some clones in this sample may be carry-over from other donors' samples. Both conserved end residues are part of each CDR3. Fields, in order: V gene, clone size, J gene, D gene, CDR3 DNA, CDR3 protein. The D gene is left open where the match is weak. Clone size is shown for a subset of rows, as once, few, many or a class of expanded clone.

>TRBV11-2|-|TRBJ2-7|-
TGTGCCAGCAGCACCCCCAGGAGCGCCTACGAGCAGTACTTC
CASSTPRSAYEQYF
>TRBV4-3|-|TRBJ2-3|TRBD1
TGCGCCAGCAGCCTTGACAGGGGTTTTGCAGATACGCAGTATTTT
CASSLDRGFADTQYF
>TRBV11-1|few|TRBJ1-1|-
TGTGCCAGCAGCCCCTGGGGCGCGATGAACACTGAAGCTTTCTTT
CASSPWGAMNTEAFF
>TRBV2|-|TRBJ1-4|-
TGTGCCAGCACCAGGACAGTTGCAACTAATGAAAAACTGTTTTTT
CASTRTVATNEKLFF
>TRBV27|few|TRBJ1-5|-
TGTGCCAGCAGTTTAGGGGGGAACTTCAATCAGCCCCAGCATTTT
CASSLGGNFNQPQHF
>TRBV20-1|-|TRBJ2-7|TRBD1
TGCAGTGCTAGGTTTGACAGGGGCCCAGACGAGCAGTACTTC
CSARFDRGPDEQYF
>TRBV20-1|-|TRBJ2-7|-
TGCAGTGCTAGCTACAGGGCTTCCTACGAGCAGTACTTC
CSASYRASYEQYF
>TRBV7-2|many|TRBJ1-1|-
TGTGCCAGCAGCCCCCAACTACAGGCGAACACTGAAGCTTTCTTT
CASSPQLQANTEAFF
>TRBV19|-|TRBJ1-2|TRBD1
TGTGCCAGTAGGGGCAACAGGGGAAACTATGGCTACACCTTC
CASRGNRGNYGYTF
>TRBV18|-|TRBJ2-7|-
TGTGCCAGCTCACCGGGGCCCGAACGCTACGAGCAGTACTTC
CASSPGPERYEQYF
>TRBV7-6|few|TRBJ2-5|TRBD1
TGTGCCAGCAGGGGGACAGATCTACCGCAAGAGACCCAGTACTTC
CASRGTDLPQETQYF
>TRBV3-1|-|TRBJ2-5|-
TGTGCCAGCAGCTTAAAGGGGTCGATGGAGACCCAGTACTTC
CASSLKGSMETQYF
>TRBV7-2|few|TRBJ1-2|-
TGTGCCAGCAGCTTAGCGCCGGGGCAGCCATCGATTAACTATGGCTACACCTTC
CASSLAPGQPSINYGYTF
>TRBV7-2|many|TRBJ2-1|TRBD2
TGTGCCAGCAGCTCCCTAGCGGGGGGATCCTACAATGAGCAGTTCTTC
CASSSLAGGSYNEQFF
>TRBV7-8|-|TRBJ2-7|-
TGTGCCAGCAGCTCCTCTAGCGATGATGAGCAGTACTTC
CASSSSSDDEQYF
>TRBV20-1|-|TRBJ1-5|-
TGCAGTGCTAGAGAACCCCGCAATCAGCCCCAGCATTTT
CSAREPRNQPQHF